The 21 T cell receptor beta chains listed next were all sequenced from one sample in a study of blood T cell repertoires in COVID-19. The protocol was immunoSEQ multiplex PCR, while the TCRdb copy is restricted to in-frame clones and leaves out a portion. The sample gives under 350,000 clones, 86% of which show up once; about 2.7% is in the top ten. Material: PBMCs or T cells enriched from blood (not recorded which). The receptors come from a woman aged 18 to 35 who had recovered from COVID-19.

This clone was seen a handful of times. The chain joins TRBV6-2 or TRBV6-3 to TRBJ1-1, with a weak D call TRBD1 (6 bases). V gave up 4 bases and J gave up 5 bases, with 14 bases separating them. Germline V gives CDR1 MNHEY, CDR2 SVGEGT. There are 14 residues in the CDR3. The CDR3 loop is CASSLSGVGTEAFF. In DNA, the CDR3 is TGTGCCAGCAGTTTATCAGGGGTCGGGACTGAAGCTTTCTTT.

The table lists this clone with a count of one. This chain connects TRBV7-6 to TRBJ1-3, with a possible D match to TRBD1 (6 bases). CDR1 is SGHVS and CDR2 is FNYEAQ in the germline V gene. V shed 5 bases and J shed 6 bases, with 14 bases lying between them. The CDR3 sequence is 14 residues long. This chain's CDR3 is CASSKQGWENTIYF. CDR3 nucleotide sequence: TGTGCCAGCAGCAAACAGGGATGGGAAAACACCATATATTTT.

The CDR3 reads CAWSAGLAGNAETQYF. CDR3 nucleotide sequence: TGTGCCTGGAGTGCGGGACTAGCGGGGAACGCGGAGACCCAGTACTTC. The chain is built from TRBV30 and TRBJ2-5; 13 bases are a match to TRBD2. This CDR3 is 16 amino acids long. V gave up 1 base and J gave up 5 bases; unmatched junction bases: 7. Germline V gene sequence: CDR1 GTSNPN, CDR2 SVGIG (reference sequence). Full variable domain (rest looked up from reference TRBV30 and TRBJ2-5): SQTIHQWPATLVQPVGSPLSLECTVEGTSNPNLYWYRQAAGRGLQLLFYSVGIGQISSEVPQNLSASRPQDRQFILSSKKLLLSDSGFYLCAWSAGLAGNAETQYFGPGTRLLVL.

The gene calls are TRBV27 and TRBJ2-1, with 8 bases lining up with TRBD2. The germline V gene encodes CDR1 MNHEY and CDR2 SMNVEV (reference sequence). This CDR3 spans 19 amino acids. Trimming removed 0 bases from V and 7 bases from J; junction bases left unmatched: 17. In nucleotides, the CDR3 is TGTGCCAGCAGTTTATCGATAACCCTAGCGGGTTTAGTTAGAAATGAGCAGTTCTTC. Protein: CASSLSITLAGLVRNEQFF.

The chain carries TRBV7-8 and TRBJ1-5; maybe TRBD1 (6 bases). The CDR3 totals 18 residues. Germline V gene sequence: CDR1 SGHVS, CDR2 FQNEAQ. V was shortened by 0 bases and J by 6 bases, with 21 bases between the two germline ends. The CDR3 nucleotides are TGTGCCAGCAGCTTAGCGTCGGGAGGGGGGTCCTTGTCTCAGCCCCAGCATTTT. Its translation is CASSLASGGGSLSQPQHF.

Here the CDR3 DNA reads TGTGCCAGCAGTTTATTCCGGACAGGGGGCGACTATGGCTACACCTTC. Translating it yields CASSLFRTGGDYGYTF. The chain combines TRBV28 with TRBJ1-2, with 11 nucleotides matching TRBD1. J was trimmed by 3 bases and V by 1 base; bases with no gene match: 4. This CDR3 is 16 amino acids long. Germline CDR1 is MDHEN and CDR2 is SYDVKM.

The table lists this clone with a count of one. The V and J genes are TRBV5-1 and TRBJ2-3; TRBD2 matches 8 bases. Trimming removed 0 bases from V and 0 bases from J; junction bases left unmatched: 3. CDR3 length equals 16 residues. Germline lookup yields CDR1 SGHRS and CDR2 YFSETQ. The CDR3 DNA is TGCGCCAGCAGCTTGGATCTAGCGGGTAGCACAGATACGCAGTATTTT. Translation: CASSLDLAGSTDTQYF. The whole variable domain, filled in from reference TRBV5-1 and TRBJ2-3, reads KAGVTQTPRYLIKTRGQQVTLSCSPISGHRSVSWYQQTPGQGLQFLFEYFSETQRNKGNFPGRFSGRQFSNSRSEMNVSTLELGDSALYLCASSLDLAGSTDTQYFGPGTRLTVL.

V gene TRBV27 combines with J gene TRBJ1-5; TRBD1 matches at 9 bases. The CDR3 contains 15 residues. J was trimmed by 8 bases and V by 3 bases; bases with no gene match: 8. Germline loops: CDR1 MNHEY, CDR2 SMNVEV (reference sequence). The CDR3 nucleotides are TGTGCCAGCAGTTTGGATACAGGGGGCGGTGAGCCCCAGCATTTT. This codes for CASSLDTGGGEPQHF.

The rearrangement links TRBV9 to TRBJ2-5; 7 bases agree with TRBD2. The V gene end was trimmed by 2 bases and the J gene end by 5 bases; junction bases not matched to a gene: 6. CDR3 size: 14 residues. Looked up from germline, CDR1 is SGDLS and CDR2 is YYNGEE. The CDR3 sequence is CASSVGGREETQYF. The CDR3 DNA is TGTGCCAGCAGCGTGGGAGGGAGGGAGGAGACCCAGTACTTC. Together with reference TRBV9 and TRBJ2-5, the CDR3 gives the full variable domain: DSGVTQTPKHLITATGQRVTLRCSPRSGDLSVYWYQQSLDQGLQFLIQYYNGEERAKGNILERFSAQQFPDLHSELNLSSLELGDSALYFCASSVGGREETQYFGPGTRLLVL.

This clone has a single count. The chain joins TRBV6-5 to TRBJ2-5; D might be TRBD1 (5 bases). This CDR3 comprises 15 residues. Germline V gene data show CDR1 as MNHEY and CDR2 as SVGAGI. The germline V and J ends were trimmed by 6 bases and 2 bases, with 16 bases remaining between them. The CDR3 here is CASSTSSRGQETQYF. CDR3 DNA sequence: TGTGCCAGCAGCACCTCAAGTAGGGGTCAAGAGACCCAGTACTTC.

The J gene is TRBJ1-1, the V gene TRBV2, with D hard to call. Germline-derived CDR1 and CDR2 are SNHLY and FYNNEI. The CDR3 has 12 residues. Trimming stripped 8 bases from V and 1 base from J, with 8 bases between. CDR3 protein: CASGSGNTEAFF. The CDR3 coding sequence is TGTGCCAGCGGTTCGGGGAACACTGAAGCTTTCTTT.

The V call is TRBV5-1, the J call TRBJ2-5, with 8 bases lining up with TRBD1. V dropped 1 base and J dropped 0; count of bases not matched to a gene: 5. The CDR3 spans 16 residues. CDR1 and CDR2 (germline): SGHRS, YFSETQ. The CDR3 spells CASSLSQGAYQETQYF. The CDR3 DNA sequence: TGCGCCAGCAGCTTGAGCCAGGGGGCTTACCAAGAGACCCAGTACTTC.

The chain carries TRBV29-1 and TRBJ2-3; 9 nucleotides agree with TRBD1. The V gene end was trimmed by 1 base and the J gene end by 6 bases; junction bases not matched to a gene: 20. The CDR3 covers 19 residues. Germline-derived CDR1 and CDR2 are SQVTM and ANQGSEA. For the CDR3, the DNA is TGCAGCGTTGAAGTATACATGTCCGGGACAGGGCCTTCCGGGGATACGCAGTATTTT. Protein sequence: CSVEVYMSGTGPSGDTQYF.

This chain connects TRBV11-3 to TRBJ2-5, with TRBD2 matching 11 bases. The ends lost 3 bases at V and 9 bases at J; junction bases unmatched: 9. The CDR3 length is 15 residues. Per the germline V gene, CDR1 is SGHNT and CDR2 is YENEEA. This chain's CDR3 is CASSFDGLAGRAQYF. CDR3 coding DNA: TGTGCCAGCAGCTTCGATGGACTAGCGGGTAGGGCCCAGTACTTC.

The chain links TRBV4-3 to TRBJ1-1; no definite D call. V lost 1 base and J 6 bases, leaving 9 bases between the germline ends. Germline loops: CDR1 LGHNA, CDR2 YSLEER. The CDR3 covers 13 residues. CDR3 amino acids: CASSQATYAEAFF. In nucleotides, the CDR3 is TGCGCCAGCAGCCAAGCCACCTATGCTGAAGCTTTCTTT.

This clone was counted a few times. The gene calls are TRBV6-6 and TRBJ1-2; 7 positions agree with TRBD1. The CDR3 is 12 amino acids. V shed 5 bases and J 5 bases; nucleotides not matched to a gene: 2. Per germline, CDR1 MNHNY and CDR2 SVGAGI (reference sequence). Written as DNA, the CDR3 is TGTGCCAGCAGTCCAGGGGGTTATGGCTACACCTTC. The encoded protein is CASSPGGYGYTF.

V is TRBV18 and J is TRBJ1-2, with D perhaps matching TRBD1 (5 bases). Between the trimmed V and J ends, which lost 3 bases and 3 bases, there was a span of 11 bases. The V gene's germline CDR1 is KGHSH and CDR2 LQKENI. The CDR3 length is 14 residues. The CDR3 sequence is CASSPGQNHYGYTF. The DNA for the CDR3 is TGTGCCAGCTCACCCGGACAAAACCACTATGGCTACACCTTC.

This CDR3 is CASSFALALSTDTQYF. The CDR3 coding sequence is TGTGCCAGCAGCTTCGCCCTAGCGCTTAGCACAGATACGCAGTATTTT. The V and J genes are TRBV11-3 and TRBJ2-3, with a weak D call TRBD2 (6 bases). Trimming took off 3 bases at V and 0 bases at J, with 13 bases between the two ends. The CDR3 contains 16 residues. Germline values: CDR1 SGHNT, CDR2 YENEEA.

The genes are TRBV19 and TRBJ1-1; 9 bases fit TRBD1. The germline CDR1 and CDR2 sequences are LNHDA and SQIVND (reference sequence). V was clipped by 8 bases and J by 6 bases; unmatched bases: 4. CDR3 length: 12 residues. The CDR3 region has the DNA TGTGCCAGTGAGACAGGGGGGCCTGAAGCTTTCTTT. Protein sequence: CASETGGPEAFF.

This clone was recorded only once. J is TRBJ2-1 and V is TRBV7-3; 8 positions agree with TRBD2. The ends lost 5 bases at V and 4 bases at J; junction bases unmatched: 4. In germline, CDR1 is SGHTA, CDR2 FQGTGA. This CDR3 spans 14 amino acids. The CDR3: CASSLGGEYNEQFF. CDR3 coding DNA: TGTGCCAGCAGCCTCGGGGGGGAGTACAATGAGCAGTTCTTC. The full variable domain, with the rest looked up from reference TRBV7-3 and TRBJ2-1, is GAGVSQTPSNKVTEKGKYVELRCDPISGHTALYWYRQSLGQGPEFLIYFQGTGAADDSGLPNDRFFAVRPEGSVSTLKIQRTERGDSAVYLCASSLGGEYNEQFFGPGTRLTVL.

J is TRBJ2-2 and V is TRBV6-2 or TRBV6-3, with 8 nucleotides matching TRBD1. Germline CDR1 is MNHEY and CDR2 is SVGEGT. After removal of 2 bases from V and 6 bases from J, the junction contained 5 bases not matched to a gene. CDR3 length: 15 amino acids. Here the CDR3 DNA reads TGTGCCAGCAGTTACCGCAGGGGGCGCGCCGGGGAGCTGTTTTTT. This sequence encodes CASSYRRGRAGELFF.